A selection of T cell receptor beta chains follows, all from one sample in a study of metastatic and nonmetastatic thyroid tumors. TCRdb reanalyzed the PCR reads via MiXCR. Of 20,000 to 25,000 clones in the sample, 24% are singletons; the top ten hold about 6.6%. The sample comprised tumor tissue. These receptors originate from a female donor with papillary thyroid cancer or a benign thyroid nodule (not recorded which). Some clones in this sample may be carry-over from other donors' samples. CDR3s include the opening cysteine and the closing phenylalanine or tryptophan. The D gene is left open where the match is weak. Clone sizes are given selectively: once, few, many, or a class where the clone is expanded.

TRBV6-1	TRBJ2-7	TRBD1	NA	TGTGCCAGCAGTGACACGGGACAGGCGACCTCCTACGAGCAGTACTTC	CASSDTGQATSYEQYF
TRBV7-2	TRBJ2-7	NA	NA	TGTGCCAGCAGCCCCGAGGAGAGCGCTTACGAGCAGTACTTC	CASSPEESAYEQYF
TRBV5-8	TRBJ2-2	NA	many	TGTGCCAGCAGCTTGTTTCCAGCTCTGAACACCGGGGAGCTGTTTTTT	CASSLFPALNTGELFF
TRBV28	TRBJ1-6	TRBD1	few	TGTGCCAGCAGTTATTACCCGGGACAGGGAATAGATTCACCCCTCCACTTT	CASSYYPGQGIDSPLHF
TRBV28	TRBJ2-7	NA	medium-sized	TGTGCCAGCAGTTTAAGGGGACATAGCTACGAGCAGTACTTC	CASSLRGHSYEQYF
TRBV6-1	TRBJ2-7	TRBD2	large	TGTGCCAGCAGTGAAGAGGCTAGCGGAGGACTACGAGGGTACTTC	CASSEEASGGLRGYF
TRBV28	TRBJ1-1	NA	NA	TGTGCCAGCAGAAGAAAGGGGGGGACAACAACTGAAGCTTTCTTT	CASRRKGGTTTEAFF
TRBV6-9	TRBJ2-5	NA	NA	TGTGCCAGCAGCTTAACGGGACGTCCTGGTGAGACCCAGTACTTC	CASSLTGRPGETQYF
TRBV7-3	TRBJ2-3	NA	NA	TGTGCCAGCAGCTATGGGGGCGGGGGAGATACGCAGTATTTT	CASSYGGGGDTQYF
TRBV7-2	TRBJ2-2	NA	NA	TGTGCCAGCACCCCTAGACGGAGCACCGGGGAGCTGTTTTTT	CASTPRRSTGELFF
TRBV2	TRBJ1-5	TRBD1	NA	TGTGCCAGCAGCGCACAGGGGGCGAGCAATCAGCCCAAGCATTTT	CASSAQGASNQPKHF
TRBV11-2	TRBJ2-7	TRBD1	NA	TGTGCCAGCAGCTTCGGGACAGGCAGTCAGTACTTC	CASSFGTGSQYF
TRBV7-2	TRBJ1-2	NA	NA	TGTGCCAGCAGCTCTGCACAGGGAACCTATGGCTACACCTTC	CASSSAQGTYGYTF
TRBV19	TRBJ2-1	TRBD2	many	TGTGCCAGTAGTATCCGCGGCTTTCTACCGGGACTAGCCTACAATGAGCAGTTCTTC	CASSIRGFLPGLAYNEQFF
TRBV24-1	TRBJ2-1	NA	many	TGTGCCACCAGTGATGGATACGGCGGGACATCAGAGCAGTTCTTC	CATSDGYGGTSEQFF
TRBV19	TRBJ2-7	TRBD1	medium-sized	TGTGCCAGTAGCCTGGGACAGACGTTGGGCGAGCAGTACTTC	CASSLGQTLGEQYF
TRBV5-1	TRBJ1-2	TRBD1	medium-sized	TGCGCCAGCAGCCCAACGACAGGGGGCGACGGCTACACCTTC	CASSPTTGGDGYTF
TRBV4-2	TRBJ1-2	TRBD1	many	TGTGCCAGCAGCCAGAGCGTACCGGGACAGGGTAACTATGGCTACACCTTC	CASSQSVPGQGNYGYTF
TRBV5-6	TRBJ2-1	TRBD2	NA	TGTGCCATCAGCACCGGACTAGCTGGAGACCCCACTAATGAGCAGTTCTTC	CAISTGLAGDPTNEQFF
TRBV12-3/TRBV12-4	TRBJ2-7	NA	NA	TGTGCCAGCAGTTTTAGTGAGATCGAGCAGTACTTC	CASSFSEIEQYF
TRBV5-1	TRBJ2-7	TRBD1	NA	TGCGCCAGCAGCCTGGGTCAGGGGGCGTTCGACGAGCAGTACTTC	CASSLGQGAFDEQYF
TRBV4-2	TRBJ1-1	TRBD1	many	TGTGCCAGCAGTGACAGGGAGAACACTGAAGCTTTCTTT	CASSDRENTEAFF
TRBV19	TRBJ1-5	NA	NA	TGTGCCAGTAGTCCCGCCAGTGATCAGCCCCAGCATTTT	CASSPASDQPQHF
TRBV7-8	TRBJ2-3	NA	many	TGTGCCAGCAGCGCGGAGCAGCTGGGCACAGATACGCAGTATTTT	CASSAEQLGTDTQYF
TRBV7-3	TRBJ2-1	TRBD2	many	TGTGCCAGCAGCTTAACTAGCGGGAAATACAATGAGCAGTTCTTC	CASSLTSGKYNEQFF
TRBV6-2/TRBV6-3	TRBJ2-1	TRBD2	medium-sized	TGTGCCAGCAGTTACGGCCCGAGGCTAGCGGGAGAGGTCAATGAGCAGTTCTTC	CASSYGPRLAGEVNEQFF
TRBV2	TRBJ1-1	NA	many	TGTGCCAGCGGAGGGGGACCGAGCACTGAAGCTTTCTTT	CASGGGPSTEAFF
TRBV10-3	TRBJ2-3	TRBD2	many	TGTGCCATCAGCGTTGGGACTAGCGGAGGCACAGATACGCAGTATTTT	CAISVGTSGGTDTQYF
TRBV2	TRBJ2-3	NA	few	TGTGCCAGCAGTGAGACGGGGTCTAGCACATATACGCAGTATTTT	CASSETGSSTYTQYF
TRBV4-2	TRBJ1-1	TRBD1	many	TGTGCCAGCAGCCGACCAGAGGTGAACAGGGGGGGCGAGAGCACTGAAGCTTTCTTT	CASSRPEVNRGGESTEAFF
TRBV10-1	TRBJ2-2	TRBD1	few	TGCGCCACGGGACAGAGCAGAAACACCGGGGAGCTGTTTTTT	CATGQSRNTGELFF
TRBV10-2	TRBJ2-7	NA	NA	TGCGCCAGCAGGGAGAGTCTCTACGAGCAGTACTTC	CASRESLYEQYF
TRBV6-2/TRBV6-3	TRBJ1-1	NA	medium-sized	TGTGCCAGCAGTTACTACAGGGCAAGAAACACTGAAGCTTTCTTT	CASSYYRARNTEAFF
TRBV20-1	TRBJ2-1	TRBD2	medium-sized	TGCAGTGCTACGACTAGCGGGGGGATCCTCTCCTACAATGAGCAGTTCTTC	CSATTSGGILSYNEQFF
TRBV5-4	TRBJ2-7	TRBD2	many	TGTGCCAGCAGCCCAACCCGGGGAAGTGGGAGGGACGAGCAGTACTTC	CASSPTRGSGRDEQYF
TRBV6-2/TRBV6-3	TRBJ2-6	TRBD1	NA	TGTGCCAGCAGCCGGGACAGGGGGAGCCTCTCTTGGTCCAACGTCCTGACTTTC	CASSRDRGSLSWSNVLTF
TRBV11-2	TRBJ2-1	TRBD2	medium-sized	TGTGCCAGCCGACGTCTGACTAGCCTATACAATGAGCAGTTCTTC	CASRRLTSLYNEQFF
TRBV4-2	TRBJ2-7	NA	many	TGTGCCAGCAGCCAAGAGGCGGGATTCTCCTACGAGCAGTACTTC	CASSQEAGFSYEQYF
TRBV19	TRBJ1-2	TRBD1	many	TGTGCCAGTAGACCGGGACAGGGTTATTATGGCTACACCTTC	CASRPGQGYYGYTF
TRBV20-1	TRBJ1-6	NA	medium-sized	TGCAGTGCTAGAGATTTGAGGGGGGGTAATAATTCACCCCTCCACTTT	CSARDLRGGNNSPLHF
TRBV20-1	TRBJ1-1	NA	many	TGCAGTGCTAGAGATTGGGGGAAGAACACTGAAGCTTTCTTT	CSARDWGKNTEAFF
TRBV20-1	TRBJ2-5	TRBD2	NA	TGCAGTGCTAGAGTGGGAGGGGAGACCCAGTACTTC	CSARVGGETQYF
TRBV7-3	TRBJ2-2	TRBD2	NA	TGTGCCAGCAGCACGGCGGGACTAGCGGACACCGGGGAGCTGTTTTTT	CASSTAGLADTGELFF
TRBV11-2	TRBJ2-1	NA	NA	TGTGCCAGCAGCTCTTACATGGGTGGATTTTACAATGAGCAGTTCTTC	CASSSYMGGFYNEQFF
TRBV12-3/TRBV12-4	TRBJ2-2	NA	NA	TGTGCCAGCAGATTAGCGTACTACACCGGTGAGCTGTTTTTT	CASRLAYYTGELFF
TRBV6-1	TRBJ1-2	TRBD1	few	TGTGCCAGCAGTGAGTTAGGGGGCGTTGGCTACACCTTC	CASSELGGVGYTF
TRBV7-9	TRBJ1-5	NA	many	TGTGCCAGCAGCTTCGACAGTAGCAATCAGCCCCAGCATTTT	CASSFDSSNQPQHF
TRBV6-2/TRBV6-3	TRBJ2-6	NA	few	TGTGCCAGCAGGGACTACTCTGGGGCCAACGTCCTGACTTTC	CASRDYSGANVLTF
TRBV4-3	TRBJ2-3	NA	many	TGCGCCAGCAGCCAGGGACCGGCCTCTAGCACAGATACGCAGTATTTT	CASSQGPASSTDTQYF
TRBV7-7	TRBJ2-3	TRBD2	many	TGTGCTAGCAGCTTAGCGGGGGGCACAGATACGCAGTATTTT	CASSLAGGTDTQYF
TRBV5-1	TRBJ2-7	NA	NA	TGCGCCAGCAGCTTGGCCCTCGTACTTCAGAGCGGCCCCAAGTCCTACGAGCAGTACTTC	CASSLALVLQSGPKSYEQYF
TRBV19	TRBJ1-4	NA	many	TGTGCCAGTAGGAGGGGGGCCAGGGAAAAACTGTTTTTT	CASRRGAREKLFF
TRBV30	TRBJ2-6	NA	few	TGTGCCTGGGTGAGAGGGTCTGGGGCCAACGTCCTGACTTTC	CAWVRGSGANVLTF